The 29 T cell receptor beta chains below all came from one sample that was sequenced in a study of early T cells in non-severe SARS-CoV-2 infection. TCRdb reanalysed the 5' RACE reads using MiXCR and keeps one entry per CDR3 protein. Of some 91,000 distinct CDR3 sequences in the sample, 15% are singletons; the top ten hold around 5.8%. Material for sequencing was whole blood. These receptors were obtained from an adult who was a healthcare worker with PCR-confirmed SARS-CoV-2 infection or an uninfected control (not recorded which).

This clonotype is a singleton in its sample. The V gene is TRBV10-3, the J gene TRBJ2-7, with D possibly TRBD2 on 5 matching bases. Germline CDR1 reads ENHRY; CDR2 reads SYGVKD. This CDR3 is built from 14 residues. V lost 2 bases, J lost 2 bases, and 10 bases lay in between. CDR3 protein: CAISEKGETYEQYF. DNA for the CDR3: TGTGCCATCAGTGAGAAGGGAGAGACCTACGAGCAGTACTTC.

The rearrangement links TRBV11-2 to TRBJ2-4; D remains unclear. The CDR3 spans 13 residues. V lost 5 bases and J 7 bases, leaving 12 bases between the germline ends. Germline lookup yields CDR1 SGHAT and CDR2 FQNNGV. The CDR3 DNA follows: TGTGCCAGCAGCCCCCCCCCGATCAACATTCAGTACTTC. Residues: CASSPPPINIQYF.

This clonotype was recorded a few times. The chain joins TRBV28 to TRBJ2-4, with 8 nucleotides matching TRBD2. The CDR3 has 17 amino acids. Per germline, CDR1 MDHEN and CDR2 SYDVKM. With 10 bases clipped from V and 0 bases from J, the junction kept 14 bases outside the gene matches. The CDR3 here is CATIAGRGQLAKNIQYF. CDR3 in DNA: TGTGCCACCATAGCGGGAAGGGGACAACTAGCCAAAAACATTCAGTACTTC.

The chain recombines TRBV3-1 with TRBJ1-4; the match to TRBD1 covers 7 bases. V was clipped by 8 bases and J by 0 bases; unmatched bases: 6. This CDR3 has 15 residues. CDR1 is LGHDT and CDR2 is YNNKEL in the germline V gene (reference sequence). As DNA, the CDR3 is TGTGCCAGCGGGAAACAGGGGACAACTAATGAAAAACTGTTTTTT. Protein: CASGKQGTTNEKLFF. Looking up the rest from reference TRBV3-1 and TRBJ1-4 gives the full variable domain: DTAVSQTPKYLVTQMGNDKSIKCEQNLGHDTMYWYKQDSKKFLKIMFSYNNKELIINETVPNRFSPKSPDKAHLNLHINSLELGDSAVYFCASGKQGTTNEKLFFGSGTQLSVL.

J is TRBJ2-3 and V is TRBV29-1; D might be TRBD2 (5 bases). The CDR3 is 13 residues long. Germline V gene sequence: CDR1 SQVTM, CDR2 ANQGSEA. The V end was cut by 5 bases, the J end by 4 bases, with 13 bases between. The CDR3 protein is CSVLAGLPDTQYF. CDR3 coding DNA: TGCAGCGTTCTGGCGGGCCTACCAGATACGCAGTATTTT.

This clonotype was seen ten or more times. The rearrangement links TRBV20-1 to TRBJ1-1; D gene unclear. The CDR3 runs 14 residues. The V gene's germline CDR1 is DFQATT and CDR2 SNEGSKA (reference sequence). V lost 3 bases and J lost 2, with 13 bases in between. As DNA, the CDR3 is TGCAGTGCTAGGGCAGGCTCAATAAACACTGAAGCTTTCTTT. Translation gives CSARAGSINTEAFF.

This clonotype was observed a few times. V usage is TRBV11-2 and J usage is TRBJ2-7; 13 nucleotides align to TRBD2. The trim removed 1 base at V and 12 bases at J, leaving 6 bases unmatched. This CDR3 has 14 residues. Germline assignment: CDR1 SGHAT and CDR2 FQNNGV. CDR3: CASSLVTSGRATYF. Here the CDR3 DNA reads TGTGCCAGCAGCTTAGTAACTAGCGGGAGGGCCACGTACTTC.

This clonotype was seen ten or more times. This CDR3 reads CASRDGGSYNEQFF. In nucleotides, the CDR3 is TGTGCCAGCAGGGACGGGGGCTCCTACAATGAGCAGTTCTTC. This chain joins TRBV6-2 or TRBV6-3 and TRBJ2-1; D possibly corresponds to TRBD2 (6 bases). Germline CDR1 reads MNHEY; CDR2 reads SVGEGT. Trimming left V 6 bases short and J 0 bases short, with 9 bases between. The CDR3 totals 14 residues.

The V call is TRBV5-1, the J call TRBJ2-1, with a possible D match to TRBD1 (5 bases). In germline, CDR1 is SGHRS, CDR2 YFSETQ. V lost 6 bases and J lost 9, with 13 bases in between. CDR3 length equals 12 residues. CDR3 protein: CASIGASFEQFF. CDR3 DNA: TGCGCCAGCATTGGGGCTAGTTTTGAGCAGTTCTTC.

This clonotype was detected a few times. The V and J genes are TRBV7-8 and TRBJ2-3; D is unresolved. This CDR3 is built from 13 residues. Germline loops: CDR1 SGHVS, CDR2 FQNEAQ. With 7 bases removed from V and 1 base from J, the gap between germline ends came to 9 bases. The CDR3 DNA reads as TGTGCCAGCAACCCCGCGGGCACAGATACGCAGTATTTT. Protein: CASNPAGTDTQYF.

This sequence joins TRBV10-3 and TRBJ2-7, with 11 bases lining up with TRBD2. Losses at the gene ends were 2 bases for V and 0 bases for J; bases not matched to a gene: 3. Germline CDR1 is ENHRY and CDR2 is SYGVKD. There are 16 residues in the CDR3. The CDR3 sequence: CAISEVAGGPSYEQYF. The CDR3 coding sequence is TGTGCCATCAGTGAGGTAGCGGGAGGGCCCTCCTACGAGCAGTACTTC.

About this clonotype itself: A read error may account for a junction end that differs from germline. The chain recombines TRBV4-1 with TRBJ2-5, with D possibly TRBD1 on 6 matching bases. CDR3 length equals 13 residues. The germline CDR1 and CDR2 sequences are MGHRA and YSYEKL. CDR3 in DNA: TGCACCAGCAGCCTCACCAGGGGTGAGACCCAGTACTTC. Translating gives CTSSLTRGETQYF.

The J gene is TRBJ2-5, the V gene TRBV19; TRBD2 matches at 11 bases. The V segment lost 11 bases and the J segment 2 bases; nucleotides outside the gene matches: 1. The germline V gene has CDR1 LNHDA and CDR2 SQIVND (reference sequence). The CDR3 runs 12 residues. CDR3 sequence reads: CAGTSGQETQYF. The CDR3 region has the DNA TGTGCCGGGACTAGCGGACAAGAGACCCAGTACTTC.

This clonotype has only a few counts. The V gene is TRBV11-2, the J gene TRBJ1-5; D possibly corresponds to TRBD1 (6 bases). Germline lookup yields CDR1 SGHAT and CDR2 FQNNGV. The CDR3 has 16 residues. V lost 5 bases to trimming and J lost 4 bases, with 18 bases between them. CDR3 region: CASSPQRGPRNQPQHF. CDR3 DNA: TGTGCCAGCAGCCCCCAGCGGGGGCCGAGGAATCAGCCCCAGCATTTT. The full variable domain, with the rest looked up from reference TRBV11-2 and TRBJ1-5, is EAGVAQSPRYKIIEKRQSVAFWCNPISGHATLYWYQQILGQGPKLLIQFQNNGVVDDSQLPKDRFSAERLKGVDSTLKIQPAKLEDSAVYLCASSPQRGPRNQPQHFGDGTRLSIL.

This clonotype was detected many times. V and J are TRBV29-1 and TRBJ2-1; D is uncertain. Germline CDR1 SQVTM, CDR2 ANQGSEA. This CDR3 has 13 residues. V lost 0 bases, J lost 6 bases, and 9 bases lay in between. CDR3 DNA: TGCAGCGTTGAAGATCGCTCCGTCAATGAGCAGTTCTTC. Translating gives CSVEDRSVNEQFF.

This clonotype has just a few counts. The rearrangement links TRBV11-2 to TRBJ1-1; D unresolved. CDR1 SGHAT and CDR2 FQNNGV come from the germline V gene. V was shortened by 2 bases and J by 2 bases, with 3 bases between the two germline ends. CDR3 length equals 12 residues. The CDR3 DNA is TGTGCCAGCAGCTTATCTAACACTGAAGCTTTCTTT. Amino acids: CASSLSNTEAFF. Full variable domain (remainder filled in from reference TRBV11-2 and TRBJ1-1): EAGVAQSPRYKIIEKRQSVAFWCNPISGHATLYWYQQILGQGPKLLIQFQNNGVVDDSQLPKDRFSAERLKGVDSTLKIQPAKLEDSAVYLCASSLSNTEAFFGQGTRLTVV.

This clonotype turned up a few times. The chain has TRBV9 and TRBJ2-4; perhaps TRBD2 as D (6 bases). V was clipped by 4 bases and J by 1 base, with 12 bases between them. Germline V gene sequence: CDR1 SGDLS, CDR2 YYNGEE. The CDR3 is made up of 15 amino acids. The CDR3 DNA is TGTGCCAGCAGCCCCCCAAGCGGGGCCAAAAACATTCAGTACTTC. Translating gives CASSPPSGAKNIQYF.

This clonotype was seen only a few times. The chain couples TRBV6-6 to TRBJ2-3; 10 bases match TRBD2. V was pared by 5 bases and J by 4 bases, with 9 bases of the junction left unmatched. This CDR3 has 16 residues. Germline loops: CDR1 MNHNY, CDR2 SVGAGI (reference sequence). The CDR3 DNA follows: TGTGCCAGCAGTCGACTAGCGGGTGAAAATCCAGATACGCAGTATTTT. Protein product: CASSRLAGENPDTQYF.

This chain uses TRBV20-1 with TRBJ2-1; D remains unclear. The V gene's germline CDR1 is DFQATT and CDR2 SNEGSKA (reference sequence). This CDR3 region has 13 residues. Between the trimmed V and J ends, which lost 5 bases and 5 bases, there was a span of 13 bases. CDR3 in amino acids: CSAQSPKNNEQFF. The DNA of the CDR3 is TGCAGTGCTCAATCCCCGAAAAACAATGAGCAGTTCTTC.

The chain links TRBV29-1 to TRBJ2-3; no clear D. The CDR3 consists of 12 residues. Germline V lookup: CDR1 SQVTM, CDR2 ANQGSEA. Trimming took off 4 bases at V and 3 bases at J, with 8 bases between the two ends. CDR3 DNA sequence: TGCAGCGTTGGGAAACGGACAGATACGCAGTATTTT. Protein product: CSVGKRTDTQYF.

This clonotype was observed a handful of times. V gene TRBV2 combines with J gene TRBJ2-2, with 7 bases that match TRBD2. This CDR3 has 13 residues. CDR1 is SNHLY and CDR2 is FYNNEI in the germline V gene. The junction had 3 bases not matched to a gene; V was cut back by 6 bases and J by 5 bases. As DNA, the CDR3 is TGTGCCAGCAGGCGGGAGAGTACCGGGGAGCTGTTTTTT. This codes for CASRRESTGELFF.

There are many counts of this clonotype. The chain joins TRBV5-1 to TRBJ2-3, with D perhaps matching TRBD1 or TRBD2 (5 bases each). This CDR3 region has 13 residues. Germline V lookup: CDR1 SGHRS, CDR2 YFSETQ. Trimming pared 0 bases from V and 8 bases from J, leaving 10 bases between. CDR3 sequence (DNA): TGCGCCAGCAGCTTGGAATGGGGGAGTACGCAGTATTTT. It specifies CASSLEWGSTQYF.

This clonotype was counted only a few times. The chain is built from TRBV6-5 and TRBJ1-6; D is unresolved. This CDR3 spans 14 amino acids. The V and J ends lost 0 bases and 10 bases respectively, with 10 bases between them. From germline, CDR1 is MNHEY and CDR2 SVGAGI. The CDR3 is CASSYSWGGSPLHF. As DNA, the CDR3 is TGTGCCAGCAGTTACTCTTGGGGTGGCTCACCCCTCCACTTT.

The chain combines TRBV5-5 with TRBJ2-5; 7 bases align to TRBD1. The J segment lost 1 base and the V segment lost 0 bases, leaving 9 bases of the junction unmatched. The CDR3 has 17 amino acids. Germline V gene lookup returns CDR1 SGHKS and CDR2 YYEKEE (reference sequence). CDR3 in amino acids: CASSLAPGTALQETQYF. The DNA of the CDR3 is TGTGCCAGCAGCTTGGCCCCCGGGACAGCCCTCCAAGAGACCCAGTACTTC. The entire variable domain, with the rest obtained from reference TRBV5-5 and TRBJ2-5, is as follows: DAGVTQSPTHLIKTRGQQVTLRCSPISGHKSVSWYQQVLGQGPQFIFQYYEKEERGRGNFPDRFSARQFPNYSSELNVNALLLGDSALYLCASSLAPGTALQETQYFGPGTRLLVL.

The CDR3 protein is CASSQQGAGANVLTF. Written as DNA, the CDR3 is TGTGCCAGCAGTCAACAGGGGGCTGGGGCCAACGTCCTGACTTTC. This chain connects TRBV7-2 to TRBJ2-6; 8 nucleotides line up with TRBD1. The V and J ends lost 6 bases and 2 bases, in that order; junction bases with no gene match: 3. The CDR3 has 15 amino acids. Germline values: CDR1 SGHTA, CDR2 FQGNSA.

This clonotype was seen more than once but under ten times. The rearrangement joins TRBV24-1 to TRBJ2-6; no clear D gene. CDR3 length: 13 residues. Germline CDR1 is KGHDR and CDR2 is SFDVKD. V lost 5 bases, J lost 4 bases, and 5 bases lay in between. The CDR3 nucleotides read TGTGCCACCAGTGCCTCCGGGGCCAACGTCCTGACTTTC. Translated: CATSASGANVLTF.

This clonotype occurred a few times. The rearrangement links TRBV11-2 to TRBJ1-3; D is perhaps TRBD1 (5 bases). The CDR3 extends over 16 amino acids. With 4 bases removed from V and 6 bases from J, the gap between germline ends came to 19 bases. CDR1 is SGHAT and CDR2 is FQNNGV in the germline V gene. The CDR3 DNA reads TGTGCCAGCAGCTCGATCCGGGACCTCTCTAAAAACACCATATATTTT. As protein: CASSSIRDLSKNTIYF.

This clonotype turned up a few times. V gene TRBV10-2 combines with J gene TRBJ2-6, with D uncertain. From germline, CDR1 is WSHSY and CDR2 SAAADI. This CDR3 has 14 residues. V was clipped by 8 bases and J by 2 bases, with 10 bases between them. In nucleotides, the CDR3 is TGCGCCAGCCAGGACGTCGCTGGGGCCAACGTCCTGACTTTC. Amino acid sequence: CASQDVAGANVLTF.

CDR3 protein: CASTNNRHQGGKLFF. The CDR3 coding sequence is TGTGCCAGCACGAACAACAGGCACCAGGGGGGAAAACTGTTTTTT. J is TRBJ1-4 and V is TRBV6-6; 7 bases agree with TRBD1. V lost 7 bases and J lost 10; bases outside the gene matches: 15. The CDR3 is made up of 15 amino acids. Per the germline V gene, CDR1 is MNHNY and CDR2 is SVGAGI (reference sequence).